The 24 T cell receptor beta chains below come from one sample, sequenced in a study of CD8+ T cells in alopecia areata. Treatment given: oral pan-JAK inhibitor, 5-10 mg twice daily. Isolated RNA was reverse transcribed into cDNA used as the sequencing template. Some clones are missing from TCRdb's copy, which holds only in-frame ones; the method was immunoSEQ multiplex PCR. The sample holds over 95,000 clones; approximately 51% are singletons and the top ten take about 3.4%. Sequenced here: CD4+ T cells sorted from blood, sampled at week 24, from a patient treated with tofacitinib. Source of these receptors: a human donor with alopecia areata.

V usage is TRBV9 and J usage is TRBJ1-1; 9 positions agree with TRBD1. J lost 6 bases, V lost 4 bases, and 10 bases had no gene match. The CDR3 has 15 residues. From germline, CDR1 is SGDLS and CDR2 YYNGEE. The CDR3 sequence is CASSPQGATRAEAFF. Here the CDR3 DNA reads TGTGCCAGCAGCCCACAGGGGGCTACAAGGGCTGAAGCTTTCTTT.

The genes are TRBV5-6 and TRBJ2-2; the D is unclear. This CDR3 has 12 residues. V dropped 4 bases and J dropped 7 bases, with 8 bases sitting between them. The V gene's germline CDR1 is SGHDT and CDR2 YYEEEE. Written as DNA, the CDR3 is TGTGCCAGCAGCCAACCTGTCGGGGAGCTGTTTTTT. It codes for CASSQPVGELFF.

This clone was counted only a few times. The rearrangement uses TRBV6-5 and TRBJ2-7; D tentatively fits TRBD1 or TRBD2 (5 bases each). Germline CDR1 is MNHEY and CDR2 is SVGAGI. V gave up 6 bases and J gave up 6 bases, with 21 bases separating them. This CDR3 has 15 amino acids. The CDR3 DNA reads as TGTGCCAGCAGACCCGACAGAGTCCGAGGGTCCGAGCAGTACTTC. It yields the protein CASRPDRVRGSEQYF.

The chain carries TRBV6-5 and TRBJ2-5, with 9 bases lining up with TRBD2. Per the germline V gene, CDR1 is MNHEY and CDR2 is SVGAGI. The length of the CDR3 is 13 residues. Trimming removed 8 bases from V and 5 bases from J; junction bases left unmatched: 6. The CDR3 DNA is TGTGCCAGCGGCAGCGGGGGGTTGGAGACCCAGTACTTC. It translates to CASGSGGLETQYF.

This chain links TRBV29-1 with TRBJ2-7, with D perhaps matching TRBD2 (6 bases). The germline V gene encodes CDR1 SQVTM and CDR2 ANQGSEA. CDR3 length: 14 residues. Trimming took off 4 bases at V and 2 bases at J, with 15 bases between the two ends. CDR3 region: CSVAAGRGPYEQYF. CDR3 DNA: TGCAGCGTTGCCGCGGGACGGGGCCCCTACGAGCAGTACTTC.

This chain uses TRBV5-1 with TRBJ2-2, with D perhaps matching TRBD1 (6 bases). Trimming stripped 4 bases from V and 1 base from J, with 11 bases between. Germline V lookup: CDR1 SGHRS, CDR2 YFSETQ. The CDR3 consists of 15 residues. The CDR3 DNA reads as TGCGCCAGCAGCGGCGACAGGTGGAACACCGGGGAGCTGTTTTTT. Amino acids: CASSGDRWNTGELFF.

This chain joins TRBV10-3 and TRBJ1-1, with D perhaps TRBD1 (5 bases). The CDR3 runs 11 residues. V lost 11 bases to trimming and J lost 6 bases, with 13 bases between them. Germline V gene data show CDR1 as ENHRY and CDR2 as SYGVKD. The CDR3 loop reads CASGRDAEAFF. CDR3 nucleotide sequence: TGTGCCTCCGGACGGGACGCTGAAGCTTTCTTT.

This clone was seen only a few times. The CDR3: CSVQGRLSNTEAFF. The CDR3 bases are TGCAGCGTTCAGGGACGCTTATCGAACACTGAAGCTTTCTTT. The V gene is TRBV29-1, the J gene TRBJ1-1, with a possible D match to TRBD1 (5 bases). CDR1 and CDR2 (germline): SQVTM, ANQGSEA. The CDR3 is 14 residues long. V was clipped by 5 bases and J by 1 base, with 14 bases between them.

This chain uses TRBV4-1 with TRBJ1-3; TRBD1 aligns across 7 bases. V was pared by 5 bases and J by 6 bases, with 10 bases of the junction left unmatched. This CDR3 spans 15 amino acids. Germline V gene sequence: CDR1 MGHRA, CDR2 YSYEKL. DNA for the CDR3: TGCGCCAGCAGCTTCGGGACAGCCATGACAAACACCATATATTTT. Translating gives CASSFGTAMTNTIYF.

This clone was seen a few times. Its ends do not fully match the called genes, so a read error is possible. The chain carries TRBV7-2 and TRBJ1-2, with TRBD1 identical over 11 bases. CDR1 and CDR2 from the germline V gene are SGHTA and FQGNSA. The CDR3 contains 16 residues. Here the CDR3 DNA reads TGCGCCAGCAGCCAAGATAGGACAGGGGGCGGTGAAGGCTACACCTTC. It codes for CASSQDRTGGGEGYTF.

The chain has TRBV6-5 and TRBJ1-1, with D tentatively TRBD1 (5 bases). This CDR3 region has 15 residues. Trimming left V 0 bases short and J 1 base short, with 9 bases between. Germline V lookup: CDR1 MNHEY, CDR2 SVGAGI. Here the CDR3 DNA reads TGTGCCAGCAGTTACTCCGGGACCGCGAACACTGAAGCTTTCTTT. This encodes CASSYSGTANTEAFF.

The chain joins TRBV5-1 to TRBJ1-5; D uncertain. CDR1 is SGHRS and CDR2 is YFSETQ in the germline V gene. The CDR3 loop spans 15 amino acids. The V and J ends lost 2 bases and 5 bases respectively, with 14 bases between them. The CDR3, as DNA: TGCGCCAGCAGCTTTTCTCCAGGACCCCATCAGCCCCAGCATTTT. This gives the protein CASSFSPGPHQPQHF.

The chain links TRBV19 to TRBJ1-1; D gene uncertain. The V gene's germline CDR1 is LNHDA and CDR2 SQIVND (reference sequence). CDR3 length: 13 residues. The germline V and J ends were trimmed by 9 bases and 5 bases, with 16 bases remaining between them. CDR3 DNA: TGTGCCAGCCAGATTTGGGGAACGACTGAAGCTTTCTTT. This codes for CASQIWGTTEAFF. The variable domain in full, with the rest retrieved from reference TRBV19 and TRBJ1-1, is DGGITQSPKYLFRKEGQNVTLSCEQNLNHDAMYWYRQDPGQGLRLIYYSQIVNDFQKGDIAEGYSVSREKKESFPLTVTSAQKNPTAFYLCASQIWGTTEAFFGQGTRLTVV.

V and J are TRBV7-9 and TRBJ1-2; 7 nucleotides match TRBD1. Per the germline V gene, CDR1 is SEHNR and CDR2 is FQNEAQ (reference sequence). With 8 bases clipped from V and 4 bases from J, the junction kept 7 bases outside the gene matches. The CDR3 has 13 residues. CDR3 sequence reads: CASPRQGSYGYTF. The CDR3 DNA is TGTGCCAGCCCGCGACAGGGCAGCTATGGCTACACCTTC.

This clone was counted between two and nine times. The rearrangement links TRBV2 to TRBJ2-7; D perhaps matches TRBD2 (7 bases). The length of the CDR3 is 15 residues. Germline V gene lookup returns CDR1 SNHLY and CDR2 FYNNEI. V lost 1 base and J 6 bases, leaving 16 bases between the germline ends. Here the CDR3 reads CASSEGGGILFEQYF. The CDR3 DNA reads as TGTGCCAGCAGTGAAGGCGGGGGCATATTGTTCGAGCAGTACTTC.

This chain joins TRBV7-2 and TRBJ2-1; TRBD1 or TRBD2 may be the D gene (6 bases each). CDR1 is SGHTA and CDR2 is FQGNSA in the germline V gene. The CDR3 length is 12 residues. V was clipped by 7 bases and J by 5 bases, with 9 bases between them. The CDR3 region has the DNA TGTGCCAGCACCCGGGGGCACAATGAGCAGTTCTTC. It is translated as CASTRGHNEQFF.

V usage is TRBV7-2 and J usage is TRBJ2-5; D is perhaps TRBD1 or TRBD2 (6 bases each). V was trimmed by 0 bases and J by 5 bases, leaving 13 bases between them. Germline V gene data show CDR1 as SGHTA and CDR2 as FQGNSA. This CDR3 is built from 15 residues. Here the CDR3 DNA reads TGTGCCAGCAGCTTAGCATGGAGGGGGGTTGAGACCCAGTACTTC. As protein: CASSLAWRGVETQYF.

The chain joins TRBV18 to TRBJ1-5; weak D call: TRBD1 (5 bases). The CDR3 length is 13 residues. V was pared by 6 bases and J by 3 bases, with 9 bases between. CDR1 and CDR2 from the germline V gene are KGHSH and LQKENI. The CDR3 sequence: CASSRGLNQPQHF. The CDR3 nucleotides read TGTGCCAGCTCGCGGGGCCTCAATCAGCCCCAGCATTTT.

This chain links TRBV4-1 with TRBJ2-3, with D unresolved. Trimming cost V 1 base and J 7 bases, with 6 bases left between them. Germline CDR1 MGHRA, CDR2 YSYEKL. The CDR3 is made up of 12 amino acids. In DNA, the CDR3 is TGCGCCAGCAGCCAAGCTGGCCATACGCAGTATTTT. The encoded protein is CASSQAGHTQYF.

This clone showed up just a few times. This chain links TRBV29-1 with TRBJ1-2; no reliable D call. The V and J ends lost 4 bases and 8 bases respectively, with 14 bases between them. The CDR3 length is 12 residues. Per germline, CDR1 SQVTM and CDR2 ANQGSEA. The CDR3: CSVAVGGRGYTF. The DNA of the CDR3 is TGCAGCGTTGCCGTTGGAGGGCGCGGCTACACCTTC. The variable domain in full, completed from reference TRBV29-1 and TRBJ1-2, reads SAVISQKPSRDICQRGTSLTIQCQVDSQVTMMFWYRQQPGQSLTLIATANQGSEATYESGFVIDKFPISRPNLTFSTLTVSNMSPEDSSIYLCSVAVGGRGYTFGSGTRLTVV.

This clone was counted a single time. The rearrangement uses TRBV7-2 and TRBJ1-1, with D perhaps matching TRBD1 (5 bases). From germline, CDR1 is SGHTA and CDR2 FQGNSA. The V end was cut by 0 bases, the J end by 4 bases, with 12 bases between. CDR3 length: 15 amino acids. CDR3 amino acids: CASSLAMGGGTEAFF. The CDR3 DNA follows: TGTGCCAGCAGCTTAGCGATGGGGGGAGGCACTGAAGCTTTCTTT.

The chain is built from TRBV18 and TRBJ1-2, with D possibly being TRBD1 (5 bases). The CDR3 consists of 15 residues. V lost 2 bases, J lost 3 bases, and 13 bases lay in between. Germline lookup yields CDR1 KGHSH and CDR2 LQKENI. In DNA, the CDR3 is TGTGCCAGCTCACCAAGGACTTCGGGGGACTATGGCTACACCTTC. Translated: CASSPRTSGDYGYTF.

The rearrangement uses TRBV7-2 and TRBJ1-2; D gene unclear. This CDR3 is 14 amino acids long. The V end lost 3 bases, the J end lost 3 bases, and 11 bases lay between the germline ends. Germline-derived CDR1 and CDR2 are SGHTA and FQGNSA. The CDR3 DNA follows: TGTGCCAGCAGCTTTACCGGCGGGGACTATGGCTACACCTTC. It specifies CASSFTGGDYGYTF.

This chain links TRBV7-2 with TRBJ2-5; D could derive from TRBD1 or TRBD2 (5 bases each). V was trimmed by 3 bases and J by 2 bases, leaving 10 bases between them. This CDR3 contains 14 residues. Germline CDR1 is SGHTA and CDR2 is FQGNSA. CDR3 protein: CASSFPGRQETQYF. The CDR3, as DNA: TGTGCCAGCAGCTTCCCGGGACGTCAAGAGACCCAGTACTTC.